One sample yielded the 21 T cell receptor beta chains listed below, sequenced in a study of beta chain features in type 1 diabetes (dated by TCRdb to about 2018). The paper as a whole reports these results and caveats: In all four CD4+ subsets, TCRB CDR3 length was moderately but significantly shorter in type 1 diabetes patients.

No antigen has been identified for these receptors. Libraries were built with the immunoSEQ multiplex PCR assay. The High Capacity cDNA Reverse Transcription Kit was used to reverse transcribe all of the isolated RNA, meaning that expressed TCRB transcripts were what got sequenced. The table comes from immuneACCESS by way of TCRdb, which keeps in-frame sequences with V and J called. Part of the clones is missing from these tables; in studies checked, under half for an unresolved V gene and the rest for unknown reasons. The sample has about 650,000 clones on record, around 11% of them singletons. The top ten clonotypes cover about 0.11% of the sample. The sequenced material came from naive CD4+ T cells from blood. The sample's cell subset or site label, in plain terms: true naive CD4+ T cells. All receptors derive from a man aged 30 to 39 with type 1 diabetes.

V and J are TRBV5-4 and TRBJ2-2; TRBD1 or TRBD2 may be the D gene (6 bases each). Per the germline V gene, CDR1 is SGHNT and CDR2 is YYREEE (reference sequence). CDR3 size: 16 residues. V was pared by 2 bases and J by 5 bases, with 16 bases between. In DNA form, the CDR3 reads TGTGCCAGCAGCTTCCCAGGGACTCAGGGGACCGGGGAGCTGTTTTTT. It translates to CASSFPGTQGTGELFF.

The V call is TRBV2, the J call TRBJ1-5; perhaps TRBD1 as D (5 bases). The CDR3 sequence is 15 residues long. With 2 bases removed from V and 3 bases from J, the gap between germline ends came to 11 bases. Germline V gives CDR1 SNHLY, CDR2 FYNNEI. CDR3 bases: TGTGCCAGCAGTGAACGCAGGGCTATCAATCAGCCCCAGCATTTT. This sequence encodes CASSERRAINQPQHF. The full variable domain, its missing parts supplied by reference TRBV2 and TRBJ1-5, is EPEVTQTPSHQVTQMGQEVILRCVPISNHLYFYWYRQILGQKVEFLVSFYNNEISEKSEIFDDQFSVERPDGSNFTLKIRSTKLEDSAMYFCASSERRAINQPQHFGDGTRLSIL.

CDR3 DNA: TGTGCCAGCAGCTTACCCCCCCGCTGGGCCAAAAACATTCAGTACTTC. This encodes CASSLPPRWAKNIQYF. The chain combines TRBV11-2 with TRBJ2-4; no definite D call. From germline, CDR1 is SGHAT and CDR2 FQNNGV. The CDR3 consists of 16 residues. With 2 bases removed from V and 1 base from J, the gap between germline ends came to 12 bases.

V and J are TRBV5-1 and TRBJ2-5, with TRBD1 as a possible D gene (6 bases). The germline V gene encodes CDR1 SGHRS and CDR2 YFSETQ. Trimming removed 3 bases at V and 1 base at J, with 13 bases between. CDR3 length equals 15 residues. The CDR3, as DNA: TGCGCCAGCAGCTCAGATGGGGGCCTCCAAGAGACCCAGTACTTC. Protein sequence: CASSSDGGLQETQYF.

This clone was seen only a few times. The rearrangement uses TRBV6-5 and TRBJ2-3, with a weak D call TRBD1 (5 bases). The CDR3 has 16 residues. Germline lookup yields CDR1 MNHEY and CDR2 SVGAGI. The germline V and J ends were trimmed by 2 bases and 1 base, with 13 bases remaining between them. In DNA form, the CDR3 reads TGTGCCAGCAGTTACAATAAGGGGCTTGGCACAGATACGCAGTATTTT. Translation: CASSYNKGLGTDTQYF.

The chain recombines TRBV7-9 with TRBJ2-3; no firm D call. Germline loops: CDR1 SEHNR, CDR2 FQNEAQ (reference sequence). V was pared by 5 bases and J by 0 bases, with 15 bases between. This CDR3 comprises 16 residues. The CDR3 loop is CASSPRGDRSTDTQYF. CDR3 coding DNA: TGTGCCAGCAGCCCCCGAGGTGATAGAAGCACAGATACGCAGTATTTT.

This clone occurred a few times. The sample contains more than one DNA sequence encoding this CDR3. This chain links TRBV29-1 with TRBJ1-2; D call uncertain. Germline V gives CDR1 SQVTM, CDR2 ANQGSEA. The CDR3 is made up of 11 amino acids. V dropped 4 bases and J dropped 4 bases, with 7 bases sitting between them. CDR3 nucleotide sequence: TGCAGCGTTGGGACTTTCTATGGCTACACCTTC. As protein: CSVGTFYGYTF.

This clone appeared a few times. V is TRBV29-1 and J is TRBJ2-7, with unresolved D. Looked up from germline, CDR1 is SQVTM and CDR2 is ANQGSEA. Trimming shortened V by 7 bases and J by 7 bases, and 17 bases separated the two germline ends. CDR3 length equals 12 residues. CDR3 loop: CSAAGELGEQYF. The CDR3 nucleotides are TGCAGCGCGGCAGGCGAGTTGGGTGAGCAGTACTTC.

The V call is TRBV13, the J call TRBJ1-3, with D possibly TRBD1 on 6 matching bases. V lost 5 bases and J lost 0, with 11 bases in between. Per the germline V gene, CDR1 is PRHDT and CDR2 is FYEKMQ (reference sequence). The CDR3 is made up of 15 amino acids. The CDR3 region is CASSRSRGSGNTIYF. The CDR3 bases are TGTGCCAGCAGCCGTAGCAGGGGCTCTGGAAACACCATATATTTT.

Note on this clone: The same CDR3 is also encoded by other DNA sequences in this sample. The CDR3 bases are TGTGCCAGCAGCTACCAGGGGAACACTGAAGCTTTCTTT. Translating it yields CASSYQGNTEAFF. The chain has TRBV7-3 and TRBJ1-1, with D possibly being TRBD1 (5 bases). CDR3 length: 13 amino acids. CDR1 and CDR2 (germline): SGHTA, FQGTGA. Trimming took off 4 bases at V and 1 base at J, with 7 bases between the two ends.

This clone has more than one count but fewer than ten. This sequence joins TRBV18 and TRBJ1-1; 9 bases agree with TRBD1. Losses at the gene ends were 3 bases for V and 3 bases for J; bases not matched to a gene: 8. The CDR3 length is 16 residues. Germline V CDR1 and CDR2: KGHSH, LQKENI. The CDR3 nucleotides read TGTGCCAGCTCACCGATACAGGGGGCTTCGTACACTGAAGCTTTCTTT. Protein: CASSPIQGASYTEAFF.

This clone was counted a few times. J is TRBJ1-6 and V is TRBV7-9; a possible D gene is TRBD1 (6 bases). The CDR3 extends over 16 amino acids. The V and J ends lost 5 bases and 8 bases respectively, with 19 bases between them. Germline CDR1 is SEHNR and CDR2 is FQNEAQ (reference sequence). CDR3 in DNA: TGTGCCAGCAGCACCCCTACAGGGAGGACTGATTCACCCCTCCACTTT. Its protein product is CASSTPTGRTDSPLHF.

This clone was seen a few times. V is TRBV7-9 and J is TRBJ2-7; D ambiguous. V was clipped by 1 base and J by 11 bases, with 9 bases between them. The CDR3 sequence is 11 residues long. Germline V gene sequence: CDR1 SEHNR, CDR2 FQNEAQ (reference sequence). CDR3 DNA: TGTGCCAGCAGCTTAGGGGATTGGAAGTACTTC. Its protein is CASSLGDWKYF.

This clone turned up a few times. This chain uses TRBV7-9 with TRBJ2-1; TRBD1 matches at 11 bases. The CDR3 totals 15 residues. The V segment lost 5 bases and the J segment 8 bases; nucleotides outside the gene matches: 8. Germline V gene data show CDR1 as SEHNR and CDR2 as FQNEAQ (reference sequence). CDR3 DNA: TGTGCCAGCAGCCCCGGGACAGGGGGTAGCGATGAGCAGTTCTTC. As protein: CASSPGTGGSDEQFF.

This clone was observed a handful of times. The chain is built from TRBV2 and TRBJ2-5, with 9 bases lining up with TRBD1. Unmatched junction bases numbered 8, after V lost 7 bases and J lost 5 bases. The CDR3 has 14 amino acids. Germline V gene sequence: CDR1 SNHLY, CDR2 FYNNEI. CDR3 sequence: CASTEQGAWETQYF. CDR3 DNA sequence: TGTGCCAGCACCGAACAGGGGGCGTGGGAGACCCAGTACTTC.

This clone occurred a few times. The CDR3 spells CASSLANPAVQTGELFF. The CDR3 bases are TGTGCCAGCAGCTTAGCGAACCCAGCGGTACAAACCGGGGAGCTGTTTTTT. The chain joins TRBV7-9 to TRBJ2-2; a weak D match, TRBD2 (5 bases). Trimming removed 0 bases at V and 5 bases at J, with 16 bases between. Germline V gives CDR1 SEHNR, CDR2 FQNEAQ (reference sequence). This CDR3 contains 17 residues.

On this clone: The same CDR3 is also encoded by other DNA sequences in this sample. The genes are TRBV18 and TRBJ1-5, with 7 bases that match TRBD1. CDR3 length: 15 residues. The J segment lost 0 bases and the V segment lost 2 bases, leaving 1 base of the junction unmatched. Germline loops: CDR1 KGHSH, CDR2 LQKENI. The CDR3 nucleotides read TGTGCCAGCTCACCAGGGACAGATAGCAATCAGCCCCAGCATTTT. Protein sequence: CASSPGTDSNQPQHF.

The rearrangement joins TRBV28 to TRBJ2-2; 7 bases match TRBD1. Germline V lookup: CDR1 MDHEN, CDR2 SYDVKM. The J segment lost 8 bases and the V segment lost 2 bases, leaving 14 bases of the junction unmatched. The CDR3 contains 17 residues. CDR3 nucleotides: TGTGCCAGCAGTTTAGCCCCTTCAGACAGGGCGGCTGGGGAGCTGTTTTTT. This gives the protein CASSLAPSDRAAGELFF.

This clone appeared a few times. The chain combines TRBV16 with TRBJ1-6; D remains ambiguous. CDR1 and CDR2 from the germline V gene are KGHSY and FQNENV. This CDR3 contains 15 residues. The V gene lost 2 bases and the J gene lost 5 bases, with 10 bases spanning the gap. In nucleotides, the CDR3 is TGTGCCAGCAGCCAACGGCCGGCGGATAATTCACCCCTCCACTTT. Its protein product is CASSQRPADNSPLHF. Supplemented by reference TRBV16 and TRBJ1-6, the full variable domain reads GEEVAQTPKHLVRGEGQKAKLYCAPIKGHSYVFWYQQVLKNEFKFLISFQNENVFDETGMPKERFSAKCLPNSPCSLEIQATKLEDSAVYFCASSQRPADNSPLHFGNGTRLTVT.

This clone was observed a handful of times. V is TRBV7-2 and J is TRBJ1-1, with unresolved D. The germline gives CDR1 SGHTA, CDR2 FQGNSA. The CDR3 is made up of 18 amino acids. The V gene lost 2 bases and the J gene lost 4 bases, with 23 bases spanning the gap. The CDR3 DNA sequence: TGTGCCAGCAGCTTATTACCCTGGGGAGCAGCTCTCAGCACTGAAGCTTTCTTT. Translation gives CASSLLPWGAALSTEAFF.

The rearrangement joins TRBV20-1 to TRBJ2-7, with D unclear. CDR1 is DFQATT, CDR2 SNEGSKA, per germline (reference sequence). This CDR3 comprises 9 residues. V was cut by 6 bases and J by 10 bases, with 10 bases left in between. The CDR3 region has the DNA TGCAGTGCCTTTGGTGAACAGTACTTC. Translating it yields CSAFGEQYF.